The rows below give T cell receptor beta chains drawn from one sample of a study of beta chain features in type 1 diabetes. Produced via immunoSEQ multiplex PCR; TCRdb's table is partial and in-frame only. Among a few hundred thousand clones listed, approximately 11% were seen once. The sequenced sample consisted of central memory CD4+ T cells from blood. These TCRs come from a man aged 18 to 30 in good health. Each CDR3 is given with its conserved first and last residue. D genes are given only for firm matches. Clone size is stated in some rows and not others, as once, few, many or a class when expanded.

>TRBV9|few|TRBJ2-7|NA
CASSVEGSSLYF
TGTGCCAGCAGCGTAGAGGGGTCCAGCCTGTACTTC
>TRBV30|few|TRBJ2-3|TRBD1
CAWSGDRGPGDTQYF
TGTGCCTGGAGCGGGGACAGGGGGCCAGGAGATACGCAGTATTTT
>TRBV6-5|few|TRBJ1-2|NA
CASSEQGQTLGYTF
TGTGCCAGCAGTGAGCAGGGGCAGACTTTGGGCTACACCTTC
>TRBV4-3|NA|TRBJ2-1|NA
CASSPGYTPYNEQFF
TGCGCCAGCAGCCCCGGCTATACCCCCTACAATGAGCAGTTCTTC
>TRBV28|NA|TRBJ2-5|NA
CASGLRETQYF
TGTGCCAGCGGGTTGCGCGAGACCCAGTACTTC
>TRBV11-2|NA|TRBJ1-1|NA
CASTSRGRPNTEAFF
TGTGCCAGCACCTCTCGAGGACGGCCGAACACTGAAGCTTTCTTT
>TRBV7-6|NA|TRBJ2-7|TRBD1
CASSPRTGAGHEQYF
TGTGCCAGCAGCCCGAGGACAGGGGCCGGCCACGAGCAGTACTTC
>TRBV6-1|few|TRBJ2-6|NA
CASSEIRSSGANVLTF
TGTGCCAGCAGTGAAATTCGGTCCTCTGGGGCCAACGTCCTGACTTTC
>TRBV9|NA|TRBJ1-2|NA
CASSEETSNYGYTF
TGTGCCAGCAGCGAAGAGACATCTAACTATGGCTACACCTTC
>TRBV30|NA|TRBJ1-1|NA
CAWSVRMNTEAFF
TGTGCCTGGAGTGTAAGGATGAACACTGAAGCTTTCTTT
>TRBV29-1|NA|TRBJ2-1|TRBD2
CSVEVGAGGTFNEQFF
TGCAGCGTTGAAGTGGGGGCGGGAGGGACCTTTAATGAGCAGTTCTTC
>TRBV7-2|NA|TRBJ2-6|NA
CASSLDGGSGANVLTF
TGTGCCAGCAGCTTGGACGGAGGCTCTGGGGCCAACGTCCTGACTTTC
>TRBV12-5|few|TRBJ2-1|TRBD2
CASGSAGGAPHNEQFF
TGTGCTAGTGGTTCCGCCGGGGGGGCGCCCCACAATGAGCAGTTCTTC
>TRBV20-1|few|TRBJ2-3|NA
CLGGNPDTQYF
TGCCTCGGGGGTAATCCAGATACGCAGTATTTT
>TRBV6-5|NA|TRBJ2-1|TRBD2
CASSYSGTRNNEQFF
TGTGCCAGCAGTTACTCTGGGACTAGGAACAATGAGCAGTTCTTC
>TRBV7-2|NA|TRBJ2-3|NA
CASNEKTDTQYF
TGTGCCAGCAACGAGAAAACAGATACGCAGTATTTT
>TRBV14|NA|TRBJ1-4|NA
CASSRRRGVTNEKLFF
TGTGCCAGCAGCCGGAGAAGGGGGGTCACTAATGAAAAACTGTTTTTT
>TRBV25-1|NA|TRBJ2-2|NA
CASSELWGGTGELFF
TGTGCCAGCAGTGAATTATGGGGAGGAACCGGGGAGCTGTTTTTT
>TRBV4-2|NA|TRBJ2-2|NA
CASSPDLFANTGELFF
TGTGCCAGCAGCCCAGACCTGTTCGCGAACACCGGGGAGCTGTTTTTT
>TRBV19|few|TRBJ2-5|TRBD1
CASSSRTGGQETQYF
TGTGCCAGTAGTTCCCGGACAGGGGGGCAAGAGACCCAGTACTTC
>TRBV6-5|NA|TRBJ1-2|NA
CASSYSGDGGYTF
TGTGCCAGCAGTTACTCGGGCGACGGTGGCTACACCTTC
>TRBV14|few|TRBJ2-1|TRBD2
CASSQLAGGLNEQFF
TGTGCCAGCAGCCAGCTAGCGGGAGGTTTGAATGAGCAGTTCTTC
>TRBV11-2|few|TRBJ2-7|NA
CASSLWLRGEQYF
TGTGCCAGCAGCTTATGGCTCCGCGGCGAGCAGTACTTC
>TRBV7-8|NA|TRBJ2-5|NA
CASDRRWSQETQYF
TGTGCCAGCGATCGTAGATGGAGTCAAGAGACCCAGTACTTC
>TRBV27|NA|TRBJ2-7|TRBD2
CASSPRLAGIYEQYF
TGTGCCAGCAGTCCAAGACTAGCGGGCATCTACGAGCAGTACTTC
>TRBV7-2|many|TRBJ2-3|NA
CASSPLASLTQYF
TGTGCCAGCAGCCCACTAGCTTCCCTAACGCAGTATTTT
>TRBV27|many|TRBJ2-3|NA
CASSFGATRGTYRTDTQYF
TGTGCCAGCAGTTTCGGGGCGACGCGCGGAACCTATCGCACAGATACGCAGTATTTT
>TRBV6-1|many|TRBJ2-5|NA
CARVSGPQETQYF
TGTGCCAGGGTGAGCGGCCCTCAAGAGACCCAGTACTTC
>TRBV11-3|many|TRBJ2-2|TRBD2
CASSPGTSGWSNTGELFF
TGTGCCAGCAGCCCCGGGACTAGCGGGTGGTCGAACACCGGGGAGCTGTTTTTT
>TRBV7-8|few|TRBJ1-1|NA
CASSLEGNTEAFF
TGTGCCAGCAGCTTAGAAGGGAACACTGAAGCTTTCTTT
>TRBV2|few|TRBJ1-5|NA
CASSAGNQPQHF
TGTGCCAGCAGCGCGGGCAATCAGCCCCAGCATTTT
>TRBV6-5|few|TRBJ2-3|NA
CATRSRTDTQYF
TGTGCCACAAGAAGTCGCACAGATACGCAGTATTTT
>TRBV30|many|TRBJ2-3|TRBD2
CACWGLALMGTQYF
TGTGCCTGTTGGGGACTAGCCCTTATGGGTACGCAGTATTTT
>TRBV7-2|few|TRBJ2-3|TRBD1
CAARDRPTDTQYF
TGTGCCGCCCGGGACAGGCCCACAGATACGCAGTATTTT